The clone carrying this T cell receptor beta chain was seen just once. These data are taken from a study of blood T cell repertoires in COVID-19. At the level of the study: Specimens from acute and convalescent COVID-19 originated in the United States, Italy and Spain. PBMCs, B-cell-depleted T cells, or T cells were the source of the cDNA or gDNA that made up the material.

Under the authors' procedure: Quantification of nucleated cells was approximated via reference gene primer amplification. Only in-frame clones appear in the TCRdb table, and some are missing; sequencing was by immunoSEQ multiplex PCR. V and J calls plus clone size are reproduced from that table; the DNA served to infer D and trimming. The repertoire has about 360,000 clones, approximately 77% of them found once; the top ten carry 1.1%. The V segment lost 0 bases and the J segment 5 bases; nucleotides outside the gene matches: 7. The CDR3 runs to 15 residues. The germline V gene has CDR1 SGHKS and CDR2 YYEKEE (reference sequence).

This TCR derives from a human donor with acute or convalescent COVID-19. The donor label of this sample is uncertain. Material: peripheral blood. The rearrangement uses TRBV5-5 and TRBJ1-2; 7 positions match TRBD1. CDR3 region: CASSLGPDRLYGYTF. The CDR3 coding sequence is TGTGCCAGCAGCTTGGGACCGGACAGGCTTTATGGCTACACCTTC.